Listed below are T cell receptor beta chains from one sample, sequenced in a study. TCRdb re-analysed the 5' RACE reads in MiXCR, keeping a single row per CDR3 protein. The sample shows 25,000 to 40,000 distinct CDR3 sequences, less than 25% of them seen only once. The sequenced sample was memory CD4+ T cells sorted from blood. All receptors come from a female donor with breast cancer. Both conserved end residues are part of each CDR3. D genes are given only for firm matches. Clone size is not always given. Where it is, it says once, few, many or a class for expanded clones.

clone_size j_call d_call v_call cdr3_aa cdr3_nt
. TRBJ2-3 . TRBV28 CASTREATYTDTQYF TGTGCCAGCACGCGGGAAGCCACGTACACAGATACGCAGTATTTT
. TRBJ2-3 TRBD2 TRBV7-9 CASSLVGGETDTQYF TGTGCCAGCAGCTTAGTGGGAGGGGAAACAGATACGCAGTATTTT
few TRBJ2-7 . TRBV6-2/TRBV6-3 CASSYDSPYEQYF TGTGCCAGCAGTTATGACAGTCCCTACGAGCAGTACTTC
. TRBJ1-4 . TRBV6-5 CASSEDGAAKLFF TGTGCCAGCAGTGAAGATGGGGCAGCGAAACTGTTTTTT
few TRBJ2-1 TRBD1 TRBV29-1 CSVNGTGKYQQFF TGCAGCGTTAACGGGACAGGGAAGTATCAGCAGTTCTTC
. TRBJ2-3 TRBD2 TRBV6-2/TRBV6-3 CASSPSREGVDTQYF TGTGCCAGCAGTCCCTCGCGGGAGGGAGTAGATACGCAGTATTTT
. TRBJ2-6 . TRBV6-5 CASSYSRTVGANVLTF TGTGCCAGCAGTTACTCTCGGACAGTTGGGGCCAACGTCCTGACTTTC
. TRBJ1-4 . TRBV12-3/TRBV12-4 CASSLEVDKVFF TGTGCCAGCAGTTTAGAGGTGGATAAGGTGTTTTTT
. TRBJ2-2 . TRBV30 CAWEEGVETGELFF TGTGCGTGGGAAGAGGGGGTTGAAACCGGGGAGCTGTTTTTT
few TRBJ1-1 . TRBV12-3/TRBV12-4 CASSLARGTEAFF TGTGCCAGCAGTTTAGCGCGGGGCACTGAAGCTTTCTTT
. TRBJ2-2 TRBD2 TRBV6-5 CASSPRLAGFTGELFF TGTGCCAGCAGCCCGAGACTAGCGGGGTTCACCGGGGAGCTGTTTTTT
. TRBJ2-3 . TRBV13 CASSGGMRQSDTQYF TGTGCCAGCAGCGGGGGGATGCGTCAGTCAGATACGCAGTATTTT
. TRBJ1-5 . TRBV20-1 CSLRLGNQPQHF TGCAGCCTGCGGCTTGGGAATCAGCCCCAGCATTTT
many TRBJ2-5 TRBD1 TRBV6-5 CASSYSTGLETQYF TGTGCCAGCAGTTACTCGACAGGGTTGGAGACCCAGTACTTC
few TRBJ1-2 . TRBV24-1 CATSDLGGGGYTF TGTGCCACCAGTGATTTGGGCGGCGGAGGCTACACCTTC
few TRBJ2-1 . TRBV7-3 CASSLRRGLYNEQFF TGTGCCAGCAGCTTACGGCGGGGGCTTTACAATGAGCAGTTCTTC
. TRBJ2-3 . TRBV7-9 CASSLVPQRDTQYF TGTGCCAGCAGCTTAGTCCCCCAGAGGGATACGCAGTATTTT
. TRBJ2-5 TRBD1 TRBV5-1 CASSWSGRGQQETQYF TGCGCCAGCAGCTGGAGTGGTAGGGGGCAGCAAGAGACCCAGTACTTC
few TRBJ2-3 . TRBV9 CASNSRRDGSTDTQYF TGTGCCAGCAATTCGAGACGGGACGGTAGCACAGATACGCAGTATTTT
. TRBJ1-1 . TRBV12-3/TRBV12-4 CASRIGRAEAFF TGTGCCAGCAGAATCGGCAGGGCGGAAGCTTTCTTT
few TRBJ2-5 TRBD1 TRBV4-1 CASSQDLGQQETQYF TGCGCCAGCAGCCAAGATCTGGGACAGCAAGAGACCCAGTACTTC
many TRBJ2-6 TRBD1 TRBV7-2 CASSFDRGSSLGLTF TGTGCCAGCAGCTTCGACAGGGGTTCGTCCTTGGGCCTGACTTTC
few TRBJ2-3 TRBD2 TRBV7-3 CASSPDSGAADTQYF TGTGCCAGCAGCCCAGATAGCGGGGCTGCAGATACGCAGTATTTT
. TRBJ2-7 TRBD1 TRBV27 CASQGDGGTYEQYF TGTGCCAGCCAGGGGGACGGTGGAACCTACGAGCAGTACTTC
. TRBJ2-1 . TRBV11-3 CASSSSRDTSYNEQFF TGTGCCAGCAGCTCGTCCCGGGACACCTCTTACAATGAGCAGTTCTTC
. TRBJ2-2 . TRBV5-5 CASSFFADTGELFF TGTGCCAGCAGCTTTTTTGCAGACACCGGGGAGCTGTTTTTT
few TRBJ2-2 . TRBV2 CASRAVELFF TGTGCCAGCAGAGCAGTGGAGCTGTTTTTT
few TRBJ2-7 TRBD1 TRBV6-1 CASIDRVTYEQYF TGTGCCAGCATCGACAGGGTTACGTACGAGCAGTACTTC
few TRBJ1-1 . TRBV12-3/TRBV12-4 CASSQKQGATEAFF TGTGCCAGCAGTCAGAAACAGGGAGCGACTGAAGCTTTCTTT
many TRBJ2-7 . TRBV7-9 CASSSVASAGEQYF TGTGCCAGCAGCTCAGTAGCGAGTGCTGGCGAGCAGTACTTC
many TRBJ2-2 . TRBV20-1 CSARDLGEMTGELFF TGCAGTGCTAGAGATCTCGGGGAAATGACCGGGGAGCTGTTTTTT
many TRBJ2-3 . TRBV27 CASSPDGDTQYF TGTGCCAGCAGCCCAGATGGGGATACGCAGTATTTT
. TRBJ2-1 . TRBV20-1 CSASGRGGNEQFF TGCAGTGCTAGCGGCAGGGGTGGCAATGAGCAGTTCTTC
. TRBJ1-4 . TRBV5-6 CASGSANEKLFF TGTGCCAGCGGGTCGGCTAATGAAAAACTGTTTTTT
few TRBJ2-1 . TRBV5-1 CASSLMSPQEWYNEQFF TGCGCCAGCAGCTTGATGTCACCTCAAGAGTGGTACAATGAGCAGTTCTTC
many TRBJ2-3 . TRBV9 CASSRDPGNTDTQYF TGTGCCAGCAGCCGCGATCCAGGGAACACAGATACGCAGTATTTT
. TRBJ2-7 . TRBV4-2 CASSPQEEGYEQYF TGTGCCAGCAGCCCACAGGAAGAGGGATACGAGCAGTACTTC
. TRBJ2-3 . TRBV5-1 CASSLWGASTDTQYF TGCGCCAGCAGCTTGTGGGGGGCTTCCACAGATACGCAGTATTTT
. TRBJ2-4 . TRBV15 CATSQQLAKNIQYF TGTGCCACCAGCCAACAACTAGCCAAAAACATTCAGTACTTC
many TRBJ1-1 . TRBV6-6 CASRTLTNTEAFF TGTGCCAGCAGGACCCTTACGAACACTGAAGCTTTCTTT
few TRBJ2-2 . TRBV27 CASSLPGSGPGELFF TGTGCCAGCAGTTTACCAGGGTCCGGGCCCGGGGAGCTGTTTTTT
. TRBJ1-2 . TRBV4-1 CASSQSQGNYGFTF TGCGCCAGCAGCCAATCCCAGGGGAACTATGGCTTCACCTTC
few TRBJ2-2 . TRBV12-3/TRBV12-4 CASNTRRGANTGELFF TGTGCCAGCAACACTCGTCGGGGTGCGAACACCGGGGAGCTGTTTTTT
. TRBJ2-7 . TRBV5-5 CASSFTTEQYF TGTGCCAGCAGCTTCACCACCGAGCAGTACTTC
. TRBJ2-1 TRBD1 TRBV27 CASSLSGRGQSEQFF TGTGCCAGCAGTTTATCGGGCAGGGGGCAAAGTGAGCAGTTCTTC
few TRBJ2-7 TRBD2 TRBV27 CASSSPPGLADHEQYF TGTGCCAGCAGTTCCCCGCCGGGACTAGCGGACCACGAGCAGTACTTC
. TRBJ2-2 . TRBV24-1 CATGDRTEGGTGELFF TGTGCCACCGGTGACCGGACGGAAGGCGGGACCGGGGAGCTGTTTTTT
. TRBJ2-7 TRBD2 TRBV12-3/TRBV12-4 CASSPPHPGLAGGPPHEQYF TGTGCCAGCAGTCCCCCGCACCCGGGACTAGCGGGAGGTCCCCCCCACGAGCAGTACTTC
few TRBJ2-5 TRBD2 TRBV27 CASSPRTSGQETQYF TGTGCCAGCAGTCCCCGGACTAGCGGCCAAGAGACCCAGTACTTC
many TRBJ2-7 TRBD1 TRBV9 CASSGGQGDEQYF TGTGCCAGCAGCGGGGGACAGGGAGACGAGCAGTACTTC
. TRBJ2-7 TRBD1 TRBV27 CAGSFHRGRNEQYF TGTGCCGGCAGTTTCCACAGGGGAAGGAACGAGCAGTACTTC
few TRBJ2-5 . TRBV5-6 CASSLGARTSALGAQYF TGTGCCAGCAGCTTGGGGGCCAGGACATCAGCACTAGGGGCCCAGTACTTC
few TRBJ2-4 TRBD2 TRBV12-3/TRBV12-4 CASSTGLKVKNIQYF TGTGCCAGCAGTACGGGACTAAAGGTCAAAAACATTCAGTACTTC
few TRBJ2-3 TRBD2 TRBV4-1 CASSQSPAGLTDTQYF TGCGCCAGCAGCCAAAGCCCAGCGGGGCTCACAGATACGCAGTATTTT
many TRBJ2-7 TRBD2 TRBV6-1 CASSSGGAGNEQYF TGTGCCAGCAGTAGCGGGGGGGCCGGAAACGAGCAGTACTTC
few TRBJ1-6 TRBD1 TRBV27 CASRIHYSGQRNSPLHF TGTGCCAGCAGGATACATTACTCGGGACAGAGGAATTCACCCCTCCACTTT
. TRBJ1-5 TRBD1 TRBV3-1 CASSTGLNQPQHF TGTGCCAGCTCGACAGGGCTTAATCAGCCCCAGCATTTT
many TRBJ2-3 TRBD2 TRBV6-2/TRBV6-3 CASSYSILAGVSDTQYF TGTGCCAGCAGTTACTCGATACTAGCGGGAGTTTCAGATACGCAGTATTTT
many TRBJ2-7 . TRBV28 CASSPDPSSYEQYF TGTGCCAGCTCTCCGGACCCGAGCTCCTACGAGCAGTACTTC